This record concerns one TCR beta chain sequence. What it binds is not known. CDR1 and CDR2 from the germline V gene are DFQATT and SNEGSKA (reference sequence). This CDR3 is built from 15 residues. V dropped 3 bases and J dropped 2; count of bases not matched to a gene: 5. Healthy Caucasians, and only they, were the donors. The data stem from a study of identical twins. Overall study findings and caveats: Among monozygotic twins, out-of-frame TCR alpha sharing exceeded what models predicted.

Template switching created a universal primer site, and the cDNA included unique molecular identifiers. Each CDR3 protein gets one entry after TCRdb re-called the 5' RACE reads with MiXCR. This sample has under 300,000 distinct CDR3 sequences, with 12% found just once. Another study also made use of these data, one on yellow fever vaccine responses in identical twins.

Sequenced input: memory (CD45RO+) T cells sorted from blood. The sequence was obtained from a woman younger than 30 in good health. V usage is TRBV20-1 and J usage is TRBJ2-3; 10 bases line up with TRBD1. In DNA, the CDR3 is TGCAGTGCTAGCACCGGGACAGGGGCCACAGATACGCAGTATTTT. Residues: CSASTGTGATDTQYF.